The 32 T cell receptor beta chains below all came from one sample that was sequenced in a study of T cells after yellow fever vaccination. MiXCR was run by TCRdb on the 5' RACE reads, yielding one entry per CDR3 protein. The repertoire consists of 150,000 to 200,000 distinct CDR3 sequences, with approximately 11% occurring once and the leading ten covering 30% to 45%. The sequencing used CD8+ T cells sorted from PBMCs, collected 15 days after the yellow fever booster vaccination. These receptors were collected from a man aged 18 to 29 who received the YFV17D yellow fever vaccine.

J is TRBJ1-5 and V is TRBV6-1, with TRBD1 as a possible D gene (6 bases). The V end lost 10 bases, the J end lost 0 bases, and 7 bases lay between the germline ends. This CDR3 has 12 residues. The germline V gene has CDR1 MNHNS and CDR2 SASEGT. CDR3 sequence reads: CAIQGSNQPQHF. The CDR3 DNA follows: TGTGCCATACAGGGTAGCAATCAGCCCCAGCATTTT.

This clonotype was detected a few times. This chain joins TRBV4-3 and TRBJ2-7, with D tentatively TRBD1 (5 bases). The germline V and J ends were trimmed by 4 bases and 2 bases, with 9 bases remaining between them. The germline V gene encodes CDR1 LGHNA and CDR2 YSLEER. The CDR3 runs to 13 residues. The CDR3 DNA sequence: TGCGCCAGCAGCCCAGGGATAACCTACGAGCAGTACTTC. Encoded protein: CASSPGITYEQYF.

The V and J genes are TRBV6-2 or TRBV6-3 and TRBJ2-7, with 8 positions matching TRBD1. This CDR3 has 15 amino acids. The V gene end was trimmed by 5 bases and the J gene end by 3 bases; junction bases not matched to a gene: 9. Germline-derived CDR1 and CDR2 are MNHEY and SVGEGT. CDR3 bases: TGTGCCAGCAGTATCCAGGACAGGGCTAACTACGAGCAGTACTTC. It encodes CASSIQDRANYEQYF.

The chain uses TRBV29-1 and TRBJ2-7; D not resolved. This CDR3 is 14 amino acids long. In germline, CDR1 is SQVTM, CDR2 ANQGSEA. Trimming removed 1 base from V and 4 bases from J, with 14 bases in between. The CDR3 sequence is CSVEVAGIPYEQYF. Here the CDR3 DNA reads TGCAGCGTTGAAGTTGCTGGGATACCGTACGAGCAGTACTTC.

This clonotype was detected a few times. V is TRBV5-1 and J is TRBJ2-3; TRBD1 might be the D (5 bases). CDR1 and CDR2 (germline): SGHRS, YFSETQ. Trimming removed 0 bases from V and 4 bases from J, with 12 bases in between. The CDR3 loop spans 15 amino acids. CDR3 in DNA: TGCGCCAGCAGCTTGGAAGGGGTGTTGGCAGATACGCAGTATTTT. It encodes CASSLEGVLADTQYF. Full variable domain (remainder filled in from reference TRBV5-1 and TRBJ2-3): KAGVTQTPRYLIKTRGQQVTLSCSPISGHRSVSWYQQTPGQGLQFLFEYFSETQRNKGNFPGRFSGRQFSNSRSEMNVSTLELGDSALYLCASSLEGVLADTQYFGPGTRLTVL.

This chain connects TRBV12-3 or TRBV12-4 to TRBJ2-3, with 11 positions matching TRBD2. The junction had 4 bases not matched to a gene; V was cut back by 2 bases and J by 6 bases. The CDR3 sequence is 15 residues long. The CDR3 sequence is CASSLPTSGDDTQYF. CDR3 coding DNA: TGTGCCAGCAGTTTACCGACTAGCGGGGATGATACGCAGTATTTT.

The gene calls are TRBV3-1 and TRBJ1-4; D unclear. Trimming took off 1 base at V and 4 bases at J, with 10 bases between the two ends. The CDR3 runs 15 residues. CDR1 is LGHDT, CDR2 YNNKEL, per germline (reference sequence). For the CDR3, the DNA is TGTGCCAGCAGCCAAGGAGGGCAGTTTAATGAAAAACTGTTTTTT. Translated, it gives CASSQGGQFNEKLFF.

The V gene is TRBV12-3 or TRBV12-4, the J gene TRBJ1-4; TRBD1 matches 8 bases. This CDR3 has 15 amino acids. Unmatched junction bases numbered 10, after V lost 7 bases and J lost 6 bases. CDR3 in DNA: TGTGCCAGCAACGACAGGGGCGAGGGGCATGAAAAACTGTTTTTT. Translated, it gives CASNDRGEGHEKLFF.

This clonotype came up many times. J is TRBJ2-3 and V is TRBV29-1; TRBD2 matches 8 bases. Germline V gene sequence: CDR1 SQVTM, CDR2 ANQGSEA. The CDR3 totals 15 residues. J lost 2 bases, V lost 1 base, and 5 bases had no gene match. The CDR3 sequence is CSVEGAGAHTDTQYF. The CDR3 DNA follows: TGCAGCGTTGAAGGAGCGGGGGCCCACACAGATACGCAGTATTTT.

The chain is built from TRBV12-3 or TRBV12-4 and TRBJ2-3; D call uncertain. CDR3 length: 12 amino acids. Deletions cut 1 base from V and 11 bases from J, with 10 bases between. The CDR3 bases are TGTGCCAGCAGTTTAGGTCCAAAGGGGCAGTATTTT. Amino acid sequence: CASSLGPKGQYF.

The rearrangement joins TRBV15 to TRBJ2-1, with 8 bases fitting TRBD2. The germline CDR1 and CDR2 sequences are LNHNV and YYDKDF (reference sequence). There are 15 residues in the CDR3. With V trimmed by 0 bases and J by 3 bases, 1 base remained unmatched. The CDR3 here is CATSRDSGDYNEQFF. The CDR3 DNA follows: TGTGCCACCAGCAGAGATAGCGGGGACTACAATGAGCAGTTCTTC. Supplemented by reference TRBV15 and TRBJ2-1, the full variable domain reads DAMVIQNPRYQVTQFGKPVTLSCSQTLNHNVMYWYQQKSSQAPKLLFHYYDKDFNNEADTPDNFQSRRPNTSFCFLDIRSPGLGDTAMYLCATSRDSGDYNEQFFGPGTRLTVL.

The sample holds a few counts of this clonotype. The chain employs TRBV7-2 and TRBJ2-2; TRBD1 matches 9 bases. The J segment lost 5 bases and the V segment lost 4 bases, leaving 23 bases of the junction unmatched. The CDR3 covers 21 residues. CDR1 is SGHTA, CDR2 FQGNSA, per germline. The CDR3 coding sequence is TGTGCCAGCAGCTCCGCTTTGTTCCGGACAGGGGTTAGTAAGAAGACCGGGGAGCTGTTTTTT. Translating gives CASSSALFRTGVSKKTGELFF. Filled out from reference TRBV7-2 and TRBJ2-2, the complete variable domain reads GAGVSQSPSNKVTEKGKDVELRCDPISGHTALYWYRQSLGQGLEFLIYFQGNSAPDKSGLPSDRFSAERTGGSVSTLTIQRTQQEDSAVYLCASSSALFRTGVSKKTGELFFGEGSRLTVL.

This clonotype was detected ten times or more. The V call is TRBV7-9, the J call TRBJ2-1, with 7 bases aligning to TRBD1. The J segment lost 9 bases and the V segment lost 4 bases, leaving 12 bases of the junction unmatched. This CDR3 comprises 15 residues. The germline V gene encodes CDR1 SEHNR and CDR2 FQNEAQ (reference sequence). The DNA of the CDR3 is TGTGCCAGCAGCTCGAGACAGGGTATTAGTGGTGAGCAGTTCTTC. Translated: CASSSRQGISGEQFF.

A few counts support this clonotype. J is TRBJ1-6 and V is TRBV3-1; D unclear. Germline-derived CDR1 and CDR2 are LGHDT and YNNKEL (reference sequence). V shed 1 base and J shed 10 bases, with 17 bases lying between them. The CDR3 extends over 16 amino acids. This CDR3 reads CASSQVFREVESPLHF. DNA for the CDR3: TGTGCCAGCAGCCAAGTCTTCCGGGAGGTGGAATCACCCCTCCACTTT.

This clonotype was recorded a few times. This sequence joins TRBV12-3 or TRBV12-4 and TRBJ2-7; D unresolved. The CDR3 has 13 amino acids. V was shortened by 3 bases and J by 0 bases, with 6 bases between the two germline ends. CDR3 residues: CASSFTDSYEQYF. The CDR3 DNA reads as TGTGCCAGCAGTTTCACGGACTCCTACGAGCAGTACTTC.

This clonotype was observed a handful of times. The rearrangement joins TRBV12-3 or TRBV12-4 to TRBJ2-3, with TRBD1 matching over 7 bases. This CDR3 has 12 amino acids. J was trimmed by 6 bases and V by 6 bases; bases with no gene match: 3. The CDR3 sequence: CASRTGWDTQYF. The CDR3 DNA follows: TGTGCCAGCAGGACAGGGTGGGATACGCAGTATTTT.

This clonotype was detected only a few times. The rearrangement links TRBV3-1 to TRBJ2-7, with D possibly matching TRBD1 (6 bases). Germline CDR1 reads LGHDT; CDR2 reads YNNKEL (reference sequence). The CDR3 has 13 amino acids. V was pared by 4 bases and J by 1 base, with 8 bases between. The CDR3 sequence: CASSPGQSYEQYV. In DNA, the CDR3 is TGTGCCAGCAGCCCAGGACAGTCCTACGAGCAGTACGTC.

This clonotype has just a few counts. The V gene is TRBV9, the J gene TRBJ2-7, with no clear D. Looked up from germline, CDR1 is SGDLS and CDR2 is YYNGEE. The CDR3 is made up of 16 amino acids. The germline V and J ends were trimmed by 0 bases and 3 bases, with 16 bases remaining between them. The CDR3, as DNA: TGTGCCAGCAGCGTAGGACCCAGAGTACCCCTCTACGAGCAGTACTTC. It encodes CASSVGPRVPLYEQYF.

This clonotype was counted a few times. The chain carries TRBV9 and TRBJ2-5; 7 bases agree with TRBD2. This CDR3 has 14 residues. Trimming took 0 bases from V and 5 from J; bases not matched to a gene: 4. CDR1 and CDR2 from the germline V gene are SGDLS and YYNGEE. The chain's CDR3 is CASSVAGGEETQYF. The CDR3 DNA is TGTGCCAGCAGCGTAGCGGGGGGAGAGGAGACCCAGTACTTC.

CDR3 DNA: TGTGCCAGCAGCCTCGGGACAGGGTTGGTTTCCTACGAGCAGTACTTC. Its translation is CASSLGTGLVSYEQYF. The V and J genes are TRBV6-5 and TRBJ2-7; 9 bases agree with TRBD1. Per the germline V gene, CDR1 is MNHEY and CDR2 is SVGAGI. The length of the CDR3 is 16 residues. V was pared by 6 bases and J by 1 base, with 10 bases of the junction left unmatched.

This clonotype was detected ten times or more. The genes are TRBV15 and TRBJ1-5, with D possibly matching TRBD1 (5 bases). Germline V gives CDR1 LNHNV, CDR2 YYDKDF (reference sequence). Between the trimmed V and J ends, which lost 8 bases and 6 bases, there was a span of 20 bases. The CDR3 has 15 residues. The CDR3 reads CATGSAGPRSQPQHF. The CDR3 coding sequence is TGTGCCACCGGATCGGCAGGGCCCCGCAGTCAGCCCCAGCATTTT.

At least ten counts were recorded for this clonotype. The chain recombines TRBV12-3 or TRBV12-4 with TRBJ2-5; TRBD1 or TRBD2 may be the D gene (6 bases each). V was trimmed by 11 bases and J by 4 bases, leaving 17 bases between them. The CDR3 loop spans 13 amino acids. For the CDR3, the DNA is TGTGCCGCGTCAGAGGGGGGAGGAGAGACCCAGTACTTC. Encoded protein: CAASEGGGETQYF.

This clonotype was detected a few times. This chain joins TRBV7-9 and TRBJ1-4; 7 bases are shared with TRBD1. Germline V gene sequence: CDR1 SEHNR, CDR2 FQNEAQ (reference sequence). The CDR3 loop spans 13 amino acids. V lost 5 bases, J lost 7 bases, and 4 bases stayed unmatched. Here the CDR3 reads CASSQGVSEKLFF. In DNA, the CDR3 is TGTGCCAGCAGCCAGGGGGTTAGTGAAAAACTGTTTTTT.

The gene calls are TRBV5-6 and TRBJ1-6; a possible D gene is TRBD1 (5 bases). V dropped 2 bases and J dropped 4 bases, with 13 bases sitting between them. The germline V gene has CDR1 SGHDT and CDR2 YYEEEE. CDR3 size: 16 residues. The DNA for the CDR3 is TGTGCCAGCAGCTTTTTTGGGACCGAATATAATTCACCCCTCCACTTT. Protein product: CASSFFGTEYNSPLHF.

This sequence joins TRBV2 and TRBJ1-5, with D tentatively TRBD1 (6 bases). The germline V gene has CDR1 SNHLY and CDR2 FYNNEI. V was trimmed by 4 bases and J by 7 bases, leaving 14 bases between them. The CDR3 consists of 14 residues. This CDR3 reads CASSVAGGRQPQHF. The CDR3 coding sequence is TGTGCCAGCAGTGTTGCCGGGGGCCGGCAGCCCCAGCATTTT. The full variable domain, in which reference TRBV2 and TRBJ1-5 provide the parts outside the CDR3, is EPEVTQTPSHQVTQMGQEVILRCVPISNHLYFYWYRQILGQKVEFLVSFYNNEISEKSEIFDDQFSVERPDGSNFTLKIRSTKLEDSAMYFCASSVAGGRQPQHFGDGTRLSIL.

The chain has TRBV5-1 and TRBJ1-1; 8 bases match TRBD1. The V gene end was trimmed by 3 bases and the J gene end by 0 bases; junction bases not matched to a gene: 4. This CDR3 is 15 amino acids long. CDR1 and CDR2 (germline): SGHRS, YFSETQ. The CDR3: CASSSRQGMNTEAFF. The CDR3, as DNA: TGCGCCAGCAGCTCTAGACAGGGGATGAACACTGAAGCTTTCTTT.

The CDR3 loop reads CASRKATDTQYF. CDR3 nucleotide sequence: TGCGCCAGCAGGAAGGCAACAGATACGCAGTATTTT. The chain combines TRBV10-2 with TRBJ2-3, with no clear D. V was pared by 6 bases and J by 3 bases, with 7 bases between. This CDR3 comprises 12 residues. Germline assignment: CDR1 WSHSY and CDR2 SAAADI.

This clonotype has a handful of counts. The chain is built from TRBV7-9 and TRBJ1-5, with D unresolved. This CDR3 spans 15 amino acids. V was clipped by 5 bases and J by 2 bases, with 13 bases between them. Germline CDR1 SEHNR, CDR2 FQNEAQ (reference sequence). The DNA for the CDR3 is TGTGCCAGCAGCGATCGGACCGAGGGCAATCAGCCCCAGCATTTT. This translates into CASSDRTEGNQPQHF.

The chain joins TRBV6-2 or TRBV6-3 to TRBJ1-1; 8 bases are shared with TRBD1. Germline V gene data show CDR1 as MNHEY and CDR2 as SVGEGT. This CDR3 region has 12 residues. Trimming at V came to 8 bases and at J to 11 bases, leaving 10 bases not matched to a gene. The CDR3 region is CASYDADRVAFF. DNA of the CDR3: TGTGCCAGCTATGACGCGGACAGGGTGGCTTTCTTT.

J is TRBJ2-7 and V is TRBV7-2, with 7 nucleotides matching TRBD2. Per germline, CDR1 SGHTA and CDR2 FQGNSA. The CDR3 loop spans 14 amino acids. The V segment lost 4 bases and the J segment 3 bases; nucleotides outside the gene matches: 6. CDR3 in amino acids: CASSSLGGYYEQYV. The CDR3 bases are TGTGCCAGCAGCTCCCTCGGGGGGTACTACGAGCAGTACGTC.

This clonotype was seen a handful of times. The chain links TRBV6-6 to TRBJ1-5; D not certain. The CDR3 runs to 14 residues. V was cut by 2 bases and J by 1 base, with 6 bases left in between. Germline assignment: CDR1 MNHNY and CDR2 SVGAGI (reference sequence). This CDR3 reads CASSYGVSNQPQHF. The CDR3 DNA follows: TGTGCCAGCAGTTACGGGGTCAGCAATCAGCCCCAGCATTTT.

This clonotype was seen many times. The chain employs TRBV6-5 and TRBJ1-5; D is unresolved. Trimming removed 6 bases from V and 6 bases from J, with 12 bases in between. Germline V CDR1 and CDR2: MNHEY, SVGAGI. The CDR3 contains 13 residues. CDR3 bases: TGTGCCAGCAGCCCCACAAGCGGTCAGCCCCAGCATTTT. It translates to CASSPTSGQPQHF.